This passage covers 2 T cell receptor beta chains from one sample sequenced in a study of blood T cell repertoires in COVID-19. Profiling relied on immunoSEQ multiplex PCR, and the TCRdb table lists in-frame clones only, not all of them. The table has 30,000 to 40,000 clones, 85% seen once. The material sequenced was peripheral blood. These receptors were obtained from a man aged 50 or older with active COVID-19.

The chain joins TRBV10-2 to TRBJ2-7, with TRBD1 as a possible D gene (5 bases). Deletions cut 10 bases from V and 3 bases from J, with 16 bases between. The CDR3 length is 13 residues. The germline V gene has CDR1 WSHSY and CDR2 SAAADI. CDR3: CATKVRADYEQYF. The CDR3 DNA follows: TGCGCCACCAAAGTCAGGGCCGACTACGAGCAGTACTTC.

The chain joins TRBV20-1 to TRBJ2-2; D uncertain. The germline gives CDR1 DFQATT, CDR2 SNEGSKA (reference sequence). V was trimmed by 3 bases and J by 4 bases, leaving 9 bases between them. The CDR3 loop spans 13 amino acids. The CDR3 here is CSASSAVTGELFF. The CDR3, as DNA: TGCAGTGCTAGTTCCGCAGTCACCGGGGAGCTGTTTTTT.